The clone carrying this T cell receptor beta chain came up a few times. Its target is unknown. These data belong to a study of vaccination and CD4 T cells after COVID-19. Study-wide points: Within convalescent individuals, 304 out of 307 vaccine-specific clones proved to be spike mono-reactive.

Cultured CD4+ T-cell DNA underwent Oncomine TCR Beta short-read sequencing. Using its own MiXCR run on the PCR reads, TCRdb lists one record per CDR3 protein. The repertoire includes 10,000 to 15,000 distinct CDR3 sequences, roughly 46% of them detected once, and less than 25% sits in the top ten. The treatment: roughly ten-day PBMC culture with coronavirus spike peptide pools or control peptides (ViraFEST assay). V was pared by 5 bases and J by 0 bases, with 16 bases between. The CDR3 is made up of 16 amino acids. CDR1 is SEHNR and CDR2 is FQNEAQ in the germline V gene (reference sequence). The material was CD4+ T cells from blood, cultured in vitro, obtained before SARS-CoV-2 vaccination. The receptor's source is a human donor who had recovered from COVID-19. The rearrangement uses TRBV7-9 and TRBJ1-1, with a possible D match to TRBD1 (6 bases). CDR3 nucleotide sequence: TGTGCCAGCAGCCAAAGGCCGGGACAAATGAACACTGAAGCTTTCTTT. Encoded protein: CASSQRPGQMNTEAFF.